This TCR beta chain was profiled in a study of T cell repertoires in cytomegalovirus infection. Whole-study results and caveats: Cumulative public TCR beta family frequency identified carriers of CMV plus the relevant HLA.

Each CDR3 protein gets one entry after TCRdb re-called the reads with MiXCR. The sample yields fewer than 1,000,000 distinct CDR3 sequences, 30% to 40% seen once. As to this clonotype: Antigen specificity is unknown.

Trimming removed 0 bases from V and 4 bases from J, with 4 bases in between. Germline CDR1 is DFQATT and CDR2 is SNEGSKA (reference sequence). The CDR3 spans 12 residues. This clonotype originated in a human donor in good health (CMV status not recorded). Some clones in this sample may be carry-over from other donors' samples. The gene calls are TRBV20-1 and TRBJ1-3; D ambiguous. The specimen comprised cultured CD8+ T cells from PBMCs, sampled from culture after CMV antigen stimulation. CDR3 sequence reads: CSARDRGNTIYF. For the CDR3, the DNA is TGCAGTGCTAGAGATAGGGGAAACACCATATATTTT.